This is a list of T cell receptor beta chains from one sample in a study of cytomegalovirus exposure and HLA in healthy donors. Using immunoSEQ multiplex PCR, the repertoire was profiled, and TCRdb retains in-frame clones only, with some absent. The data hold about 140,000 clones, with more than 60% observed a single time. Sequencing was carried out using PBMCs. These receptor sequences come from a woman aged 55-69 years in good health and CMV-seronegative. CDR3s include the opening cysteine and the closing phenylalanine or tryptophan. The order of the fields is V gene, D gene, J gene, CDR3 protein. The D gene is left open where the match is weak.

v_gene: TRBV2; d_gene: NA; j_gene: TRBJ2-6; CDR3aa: CASMRGGSGANVLTF
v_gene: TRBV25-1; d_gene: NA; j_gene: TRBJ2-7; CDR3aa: CASSTTPSKGYEQYF
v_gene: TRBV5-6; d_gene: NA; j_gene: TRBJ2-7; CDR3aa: CASSLAVGAFSYEQYF
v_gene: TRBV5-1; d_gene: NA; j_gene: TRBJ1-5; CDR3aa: CASSLEGGKDQPQHF
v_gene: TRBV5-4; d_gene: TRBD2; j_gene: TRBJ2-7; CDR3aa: CATSGGAGDYEQYF
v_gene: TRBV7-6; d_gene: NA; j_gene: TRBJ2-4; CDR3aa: CASSLSWGDKNIQYF
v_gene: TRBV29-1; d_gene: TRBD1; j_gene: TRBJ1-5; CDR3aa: CSVVPTGGGNQPQHF
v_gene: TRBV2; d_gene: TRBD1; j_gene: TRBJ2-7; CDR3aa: CASSRDRPYEQYF
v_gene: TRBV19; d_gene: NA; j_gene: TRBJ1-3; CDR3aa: CASSPTWAGNTIYF
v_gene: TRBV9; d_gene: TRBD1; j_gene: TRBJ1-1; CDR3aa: CASSVGPGGLNTEAFF
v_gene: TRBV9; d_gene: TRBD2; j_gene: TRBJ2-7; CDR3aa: CASSVEPGGSYEQYF
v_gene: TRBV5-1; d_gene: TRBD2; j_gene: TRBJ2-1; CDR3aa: CASSWGRSGGSYNEQFF
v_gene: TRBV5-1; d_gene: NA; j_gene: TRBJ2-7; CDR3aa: CASSPAGQINEQYF
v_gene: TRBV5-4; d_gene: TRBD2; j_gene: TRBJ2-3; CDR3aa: CASSPAGGTDTQYF
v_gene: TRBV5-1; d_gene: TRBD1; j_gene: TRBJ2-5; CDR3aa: CASSLGRRTGEETQYF
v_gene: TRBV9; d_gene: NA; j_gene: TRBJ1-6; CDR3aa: CASSVARGNNSPLHF
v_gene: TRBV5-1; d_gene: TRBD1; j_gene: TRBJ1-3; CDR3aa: CASSSSGGHSGNTIYF
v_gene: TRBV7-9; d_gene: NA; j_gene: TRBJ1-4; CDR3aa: CASRQSREKLFF
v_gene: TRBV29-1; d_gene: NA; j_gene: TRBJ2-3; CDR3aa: CSVVRAASSTDTQYF
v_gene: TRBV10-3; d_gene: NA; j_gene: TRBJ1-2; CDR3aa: CAISESRGYGYTF
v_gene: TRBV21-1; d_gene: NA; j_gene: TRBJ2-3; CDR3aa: CASSGGRADTQYF
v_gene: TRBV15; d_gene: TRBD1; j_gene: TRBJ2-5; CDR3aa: CATSTDDRGETQYF
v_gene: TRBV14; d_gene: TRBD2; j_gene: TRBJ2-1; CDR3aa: CASSQGLRLAGANLVYNEQFF
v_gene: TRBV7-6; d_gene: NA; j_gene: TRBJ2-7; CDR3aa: CASSSGTHFYEQYF
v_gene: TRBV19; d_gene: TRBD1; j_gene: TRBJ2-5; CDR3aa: CASSIGTGAGKTQYF
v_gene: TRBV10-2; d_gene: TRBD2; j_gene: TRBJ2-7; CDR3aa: CASSRLAHPPYEQYF
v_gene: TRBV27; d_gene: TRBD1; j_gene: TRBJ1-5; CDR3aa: CASSSGQYNQPQHF
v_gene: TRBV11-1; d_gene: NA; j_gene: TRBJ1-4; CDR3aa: CASTLGANEKLFF
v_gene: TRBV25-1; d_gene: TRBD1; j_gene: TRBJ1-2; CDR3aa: CASSAGQGAIGGYTF
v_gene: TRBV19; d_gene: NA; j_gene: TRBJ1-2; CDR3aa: CASSGTGVYGYTF
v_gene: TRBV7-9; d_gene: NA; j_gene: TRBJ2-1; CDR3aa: CASSPRTNSYNEQFF
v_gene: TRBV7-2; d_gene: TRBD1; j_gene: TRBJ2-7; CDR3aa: CASSLVGTDFSYEQYF
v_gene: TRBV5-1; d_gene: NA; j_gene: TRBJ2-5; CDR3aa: CASSRGSQETQYF
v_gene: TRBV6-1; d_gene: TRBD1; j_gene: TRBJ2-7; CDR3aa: CASLGQAGAYEQYF
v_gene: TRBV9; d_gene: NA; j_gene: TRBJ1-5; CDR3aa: CASSPGLINQPQHF
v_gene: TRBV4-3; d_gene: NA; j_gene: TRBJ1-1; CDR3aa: CASSQDDWTSEAFF
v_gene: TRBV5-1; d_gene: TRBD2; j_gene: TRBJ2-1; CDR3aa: CASSAGTSGYNEQFF
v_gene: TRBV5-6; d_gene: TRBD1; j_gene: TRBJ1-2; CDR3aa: CASSFGQVYGYTF
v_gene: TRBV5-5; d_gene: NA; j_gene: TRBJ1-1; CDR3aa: CASSWGGGKDTEAFF
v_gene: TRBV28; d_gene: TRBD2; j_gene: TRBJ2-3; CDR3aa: CASRRLANTDTQYF
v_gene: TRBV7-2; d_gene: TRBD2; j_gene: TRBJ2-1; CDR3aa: CASSPGTSGVLSSYNEQFF
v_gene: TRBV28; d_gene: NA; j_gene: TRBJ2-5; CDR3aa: CASSSGWETQYF
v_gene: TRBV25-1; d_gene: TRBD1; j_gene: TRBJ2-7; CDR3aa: CASSIGGAGFEQYF
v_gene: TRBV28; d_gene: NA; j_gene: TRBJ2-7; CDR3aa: CASSLEALEQYF
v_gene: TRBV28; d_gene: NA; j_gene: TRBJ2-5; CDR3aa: CASRLQETQYF
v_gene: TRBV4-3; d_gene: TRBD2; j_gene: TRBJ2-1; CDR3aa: CASSQPGGIQNNEQFF
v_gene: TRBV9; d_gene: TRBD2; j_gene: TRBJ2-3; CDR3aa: CASSVGVAGATSTDTQYF
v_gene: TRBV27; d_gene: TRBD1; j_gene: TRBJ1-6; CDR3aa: CASTLEGQPGSPLHF
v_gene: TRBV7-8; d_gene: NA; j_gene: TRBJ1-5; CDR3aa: CASSFDSAFLPQHF
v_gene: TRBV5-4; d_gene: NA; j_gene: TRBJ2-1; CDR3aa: CASSITGSSYNEQFF
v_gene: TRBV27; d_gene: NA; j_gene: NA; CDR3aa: CASSQQGRAYEQYF
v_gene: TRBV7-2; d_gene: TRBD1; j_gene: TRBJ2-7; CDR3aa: CASSLEGARNYEQYF